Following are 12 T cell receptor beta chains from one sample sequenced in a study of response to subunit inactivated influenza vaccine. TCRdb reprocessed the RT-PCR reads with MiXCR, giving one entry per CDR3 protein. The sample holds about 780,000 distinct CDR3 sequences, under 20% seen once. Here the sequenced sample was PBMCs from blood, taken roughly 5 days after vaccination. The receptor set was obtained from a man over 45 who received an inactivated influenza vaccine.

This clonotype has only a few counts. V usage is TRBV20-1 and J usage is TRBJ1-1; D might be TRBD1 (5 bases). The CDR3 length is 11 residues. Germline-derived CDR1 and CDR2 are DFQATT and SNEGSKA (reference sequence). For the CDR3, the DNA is TGCAGAGGTTCGCAGGGAACTGAAGCTTTCTTT. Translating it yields CRGSQGTEAFF.

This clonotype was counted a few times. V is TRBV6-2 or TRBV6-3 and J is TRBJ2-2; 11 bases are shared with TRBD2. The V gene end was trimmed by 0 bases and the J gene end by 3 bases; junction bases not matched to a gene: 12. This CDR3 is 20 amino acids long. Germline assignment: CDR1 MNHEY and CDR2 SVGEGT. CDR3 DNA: TGTGCCAGCAGTTACTCTAGCCCCTTAGCGGGGGGGAGGTACACCGGGGAGCTGTTTTTT. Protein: CASSYSSPLAGGRYTGELFF.

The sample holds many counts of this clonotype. The CDR3 here is CASSQDSGQGSDTQYF. In nucleotides, the CDR3 is TGCGCCAGCAGCCAAGATTCGGGACAGGGATCAGATACGCAGTATTTT. The rearrangement links TRBV4-3 to TRBJ2-3; TRBD1 aligns across 9 bases. In germline, CDR1 is LGHNA, CDR2 YSLEER. The CDR3 consists of 16 residues. After removal of 0 bases from V and 4 bases from J, the junction contained 5 bases not matched to a gene.

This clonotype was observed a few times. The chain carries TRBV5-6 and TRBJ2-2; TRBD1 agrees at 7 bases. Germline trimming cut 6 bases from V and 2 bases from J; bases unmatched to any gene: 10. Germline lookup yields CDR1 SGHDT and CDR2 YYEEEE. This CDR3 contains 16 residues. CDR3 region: CASTPLSGGNTGELFF. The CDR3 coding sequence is TGTGCCAGCACCCCCCTGTCAGGGGGAAACACCGGGGAGCTGTTTTTT.

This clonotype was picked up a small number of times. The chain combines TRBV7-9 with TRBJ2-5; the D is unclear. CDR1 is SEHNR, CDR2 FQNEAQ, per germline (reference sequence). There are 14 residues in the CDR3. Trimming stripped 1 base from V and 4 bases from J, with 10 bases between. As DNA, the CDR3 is TGTGCCAGCAGCTTAGAATTTTTCGTAGAGACCCAGTACTTC. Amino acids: CASSLEFFVETQYF.

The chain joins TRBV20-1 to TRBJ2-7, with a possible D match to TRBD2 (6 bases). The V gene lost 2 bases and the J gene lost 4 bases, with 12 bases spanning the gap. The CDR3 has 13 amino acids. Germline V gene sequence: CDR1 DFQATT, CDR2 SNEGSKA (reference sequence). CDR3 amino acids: CSARSGGGYEQYF. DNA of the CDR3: TGCAGTGCTAGAAGTGGTGGGGGGTACGAGCAGTACTTC.

The CDR3 spells CASSLTEPGLGYEQYF. Written as DNA, the CDR3 is TGTGCCAGCAGCTTAACAGAGCCGGGACTAGGCTACGAGCAGTACTTC. J is TRBJ2-7 and V is TRBV7-8; the match to TRBD2 covers 8 bases. V shed 2 bases, J shed 3 bases, and the junction held 9 bases outside the gene matches. This CDR3 is built from 16 residues. CDR1 SGHVS and CDR2 FQNEAQ come from the germline V gene.

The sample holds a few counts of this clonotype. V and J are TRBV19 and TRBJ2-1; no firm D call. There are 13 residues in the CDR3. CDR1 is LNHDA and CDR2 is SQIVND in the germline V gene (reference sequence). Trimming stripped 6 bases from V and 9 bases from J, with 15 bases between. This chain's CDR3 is CASSPSRLGEQFF. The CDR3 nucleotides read TGTGCCAGTAGCCCCTCGCGGCTGGGTGAGCAGTTCTTC.

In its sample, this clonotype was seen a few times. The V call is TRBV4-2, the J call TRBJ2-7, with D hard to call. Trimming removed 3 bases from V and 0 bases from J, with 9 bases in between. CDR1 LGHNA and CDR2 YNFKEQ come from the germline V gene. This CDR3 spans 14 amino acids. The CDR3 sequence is CASSQIQSSYEQYF. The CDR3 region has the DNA TGTGCCAGCAGCCAGATCCAGAGCTCCTACGAGCAGTACTTC.

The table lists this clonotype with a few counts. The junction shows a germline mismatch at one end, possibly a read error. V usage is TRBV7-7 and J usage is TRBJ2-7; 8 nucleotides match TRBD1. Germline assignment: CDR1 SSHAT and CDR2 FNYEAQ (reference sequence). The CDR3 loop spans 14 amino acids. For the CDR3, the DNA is TGTGCTAGCAGCCCGACCTTCACAGGGGGCGAGCAGTACTTC. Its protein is CASSPTFTGGEQYF.

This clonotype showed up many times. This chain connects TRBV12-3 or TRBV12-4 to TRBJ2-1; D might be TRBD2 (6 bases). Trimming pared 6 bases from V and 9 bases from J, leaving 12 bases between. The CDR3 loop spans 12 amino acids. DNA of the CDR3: TGTGCCAGCAGGGGGGGAGTCCGTGAGCAGTTCTTC. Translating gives CASRGGVREQFF.

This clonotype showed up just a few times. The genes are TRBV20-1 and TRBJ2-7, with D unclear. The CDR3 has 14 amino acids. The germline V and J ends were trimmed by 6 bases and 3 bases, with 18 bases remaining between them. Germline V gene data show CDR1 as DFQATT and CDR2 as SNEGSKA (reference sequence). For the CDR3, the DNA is TGCAGTGCCAAGGCACCACCCTCCCTCTACGAGCAGTACTTC. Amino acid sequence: CSAKAPPSLYEQYF.